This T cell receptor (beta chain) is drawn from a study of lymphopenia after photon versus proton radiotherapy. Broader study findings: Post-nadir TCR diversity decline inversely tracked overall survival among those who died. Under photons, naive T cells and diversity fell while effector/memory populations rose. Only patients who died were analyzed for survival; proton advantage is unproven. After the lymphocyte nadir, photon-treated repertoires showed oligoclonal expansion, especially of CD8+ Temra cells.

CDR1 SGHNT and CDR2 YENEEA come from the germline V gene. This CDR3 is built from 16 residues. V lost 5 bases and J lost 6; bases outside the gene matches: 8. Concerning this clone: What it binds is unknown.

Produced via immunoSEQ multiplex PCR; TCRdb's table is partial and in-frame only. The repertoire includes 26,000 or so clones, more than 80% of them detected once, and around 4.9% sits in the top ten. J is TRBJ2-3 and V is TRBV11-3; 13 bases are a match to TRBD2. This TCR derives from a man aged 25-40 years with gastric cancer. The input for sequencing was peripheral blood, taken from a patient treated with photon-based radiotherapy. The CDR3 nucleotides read TGTGCCAGCAGCCCGGGACTAGCGGGATCCCGGGATACGCAGTATTTT. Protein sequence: CASSPGLAGSRDTQYF.